Sequencing of this T cell receptor (beta chain) was carried out in a study of blood T cell repertoires in COVID-19. Overall study: Acute and convalescent COVID-19 samples came from the United States, Italy and Spain.

Measured with immunoSEQ multiplex PCR; TCRdb has only the in-frame clones, and not every one. This table has some 390,000 clones, 75% to 90% appearing once. Unmatched junction bases numbered 10, after V lost 6 bases and J lost 1 base. The length of the CDR3 is 19 residues. Germline values: CDR1 MDHEN, CDR2 SYDVKM. The J gene is TRBJ2-1, the V gene TRBV28; 15 nucleotides align to TRBD2. The source material was peripheral blood. The sequence came from a woman in her thirties or forties with COVID-19, enrolled during active disease. CDR3 in DNA: TGTGCCAGCAGCTACGGGACTAGCGGGAGGAGGGAATCCTACAATGAGCAGTTCTTC. As protein: CASSYGTSGRRESYNEQFF.